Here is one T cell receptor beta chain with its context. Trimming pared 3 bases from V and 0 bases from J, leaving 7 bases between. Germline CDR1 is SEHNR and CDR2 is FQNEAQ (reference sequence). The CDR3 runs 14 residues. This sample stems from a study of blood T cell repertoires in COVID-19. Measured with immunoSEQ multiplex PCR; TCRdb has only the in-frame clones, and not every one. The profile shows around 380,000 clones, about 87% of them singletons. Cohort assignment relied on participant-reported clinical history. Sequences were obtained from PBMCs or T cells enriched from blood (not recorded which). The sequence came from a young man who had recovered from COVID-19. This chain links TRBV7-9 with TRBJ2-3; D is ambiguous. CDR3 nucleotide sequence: TGTGCCAGCAGCTTCCCCGGTAGCACAGATACGCAGTATTTT. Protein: CASSFPGSTDTQYF.